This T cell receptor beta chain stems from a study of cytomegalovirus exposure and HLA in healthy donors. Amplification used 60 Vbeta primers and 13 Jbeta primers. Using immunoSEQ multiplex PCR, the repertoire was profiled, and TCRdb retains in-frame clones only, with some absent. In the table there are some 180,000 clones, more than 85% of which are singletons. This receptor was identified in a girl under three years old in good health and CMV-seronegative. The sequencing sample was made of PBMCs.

This CDR3 reads CASSLLTGAGEQYF. The CDR3 bases are TGTGCCAGCAGCTTGTTGACAGGGGCGGGCGAGCAGTACTTC. The rearrangement links TRBV5-6 to TRBJ2-7; 8 nucleotides agree with TRBD1. The junction had 6 bases not matched to a gene; V was cut back by 1 base and J by 6 bases. The CDR3 length is 14 residues. Germline V gene data show CDR1 as SGHDT and CDR2 as YYEEEE. Combining the CDR3 with reference TRBV5-6 and TRBJ2-7 gives the whole variable domain DAGVTQSPTHLIKTRGQQVTLRCSPKSGHDTVSWYQQALGQGPQFIFQYYEEEERQRGNFPDRFSGHQFPNYSSELNVNALLLGDSALYLCASSLLTGAGEQYFGPGTRLTVT.